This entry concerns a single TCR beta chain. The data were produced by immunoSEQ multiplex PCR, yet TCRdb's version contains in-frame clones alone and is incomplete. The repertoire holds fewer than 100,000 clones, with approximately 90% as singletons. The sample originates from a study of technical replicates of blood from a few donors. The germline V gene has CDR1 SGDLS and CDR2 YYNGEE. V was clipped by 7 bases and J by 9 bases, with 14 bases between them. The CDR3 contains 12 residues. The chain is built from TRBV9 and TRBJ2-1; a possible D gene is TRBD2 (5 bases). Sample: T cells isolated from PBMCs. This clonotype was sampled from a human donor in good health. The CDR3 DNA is TGTGCCAGCGACGGAGGACGACGTGAGCAGTTCTTC. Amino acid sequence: CASDGGRREQFF. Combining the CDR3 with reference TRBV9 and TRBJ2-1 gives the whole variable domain DSGVTQTPKHLITATGQRVTLRCSPRSGDLSVYWYQQSLDQGLQFLIQYYNGEERAKGNILERFSAQQFPDLHSELNLSSLELGDSALYFCASDGGRREQFFGPGTRLTVL.